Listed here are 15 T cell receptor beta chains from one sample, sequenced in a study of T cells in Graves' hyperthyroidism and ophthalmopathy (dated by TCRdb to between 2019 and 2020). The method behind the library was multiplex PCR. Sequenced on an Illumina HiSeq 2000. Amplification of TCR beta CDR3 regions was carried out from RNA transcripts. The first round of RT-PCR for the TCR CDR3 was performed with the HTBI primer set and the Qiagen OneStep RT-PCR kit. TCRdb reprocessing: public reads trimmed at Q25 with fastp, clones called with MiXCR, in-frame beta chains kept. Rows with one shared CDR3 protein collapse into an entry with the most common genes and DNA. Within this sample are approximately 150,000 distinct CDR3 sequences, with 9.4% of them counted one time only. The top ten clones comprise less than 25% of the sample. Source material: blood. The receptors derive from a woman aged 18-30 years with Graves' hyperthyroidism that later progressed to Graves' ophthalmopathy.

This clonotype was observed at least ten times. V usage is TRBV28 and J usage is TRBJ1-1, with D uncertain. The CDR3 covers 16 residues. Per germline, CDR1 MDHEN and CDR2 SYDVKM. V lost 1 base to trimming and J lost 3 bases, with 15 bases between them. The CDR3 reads CASSLSLEGTDTEAFF. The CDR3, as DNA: TGTGCCAGCAGTTTATCCCTGGAGGGCACGGACACTGAAGCTTTCTTT.

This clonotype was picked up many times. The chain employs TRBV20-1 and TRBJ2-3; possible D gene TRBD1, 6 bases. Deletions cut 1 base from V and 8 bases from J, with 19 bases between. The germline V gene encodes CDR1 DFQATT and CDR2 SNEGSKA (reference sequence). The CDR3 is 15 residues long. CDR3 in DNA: TGCAGTGCTAGAGCCACCCCCTATGACAGGTTTACGCAGTATTTT. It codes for CSARATPYDRFTQYF.

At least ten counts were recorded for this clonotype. CDR3 in DNA: TGTGCCAGCAGCCAAGAGGGAGATACGCAGTATTTT. Protein: CASSQEGDTQYF. This chain uses TRBV14 with TRBJ2-3, with D unresolved. This CDR3 is 12 amino acids long. Trimming took off 0 bases at V and 5 bases at J, with 3 bases between the two ends. Germline V gene lookup returns CDR1 SGHDN and CDR2 FVKESK.

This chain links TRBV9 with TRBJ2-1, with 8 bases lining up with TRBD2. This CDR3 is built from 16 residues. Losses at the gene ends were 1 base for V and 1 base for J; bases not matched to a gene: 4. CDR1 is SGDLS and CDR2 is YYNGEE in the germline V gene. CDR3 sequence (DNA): TGTGCCAGCAGCGTATTAGCGGGGTCTTCCTACAATGAGCAGTTCTTC. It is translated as CASSVLAGSSYNEQFF.

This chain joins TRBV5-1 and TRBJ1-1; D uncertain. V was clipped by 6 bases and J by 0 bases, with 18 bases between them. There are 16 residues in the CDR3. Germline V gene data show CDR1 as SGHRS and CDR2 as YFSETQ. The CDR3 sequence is CASTPVGAAMNTEAFF. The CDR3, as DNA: TGCGCCAGCACCCCGGTAGGCGCTGCTATGAACACTGAAGCTTTCTTT. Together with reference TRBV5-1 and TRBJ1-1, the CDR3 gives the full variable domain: KAGVTQTPRYLIKTRGQQVTLSCSPISGHRSVSWYQQTPGQGLQFLFEYFSETQRNKGNFPGRFSGRQFSNSRSEMNVSTLELGDSALYLCASTPVGAAMNTEAFFGQGTRLTVV.

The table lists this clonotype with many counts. The CDR3 nucleotides are TGTGCCAGCAGCGCCGGACAGCCGAACACTGAAGCTTTCTTT. Translating gives CASSAGQPNTEAFF. V gene TRBV9 combines with J gene TRBJ1-1; a possible D gene is TRBD1 (6 bases). The V end lost 3 bases, the J end lost 1 base, and 10 bases lay between the germline ends. The CDR3 has 14 amino acids. Germline CDR1 is SGDLS and CDR2 is YYNGEE.

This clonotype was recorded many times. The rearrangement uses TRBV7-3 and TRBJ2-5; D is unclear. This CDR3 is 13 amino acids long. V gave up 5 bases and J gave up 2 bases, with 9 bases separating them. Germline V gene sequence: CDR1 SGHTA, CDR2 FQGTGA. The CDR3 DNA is TGTGCCAGCAGCCCAAGAGTACAAGAGACCCAGTACTTC. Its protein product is CASSPRVQETQYF.

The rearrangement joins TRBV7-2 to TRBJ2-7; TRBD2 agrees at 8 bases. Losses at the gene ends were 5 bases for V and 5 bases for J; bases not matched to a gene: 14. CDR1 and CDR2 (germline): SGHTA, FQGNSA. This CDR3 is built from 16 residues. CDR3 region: CASSRLSGRGGDEQYF. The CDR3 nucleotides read TGTGCCAGCAGCCGTTTGAGCGGGAGAGGGGGGGACGAGCAGTACTTC.

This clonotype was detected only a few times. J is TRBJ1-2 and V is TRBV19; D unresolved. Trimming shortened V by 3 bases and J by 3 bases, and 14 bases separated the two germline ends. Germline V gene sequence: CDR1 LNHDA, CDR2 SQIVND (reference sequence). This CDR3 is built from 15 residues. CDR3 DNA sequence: TGTGCCAGTAGTATCCTTCCAGGTCGAGACTATGGCTACACCTTC. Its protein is CASSILPGRDYGYTF.

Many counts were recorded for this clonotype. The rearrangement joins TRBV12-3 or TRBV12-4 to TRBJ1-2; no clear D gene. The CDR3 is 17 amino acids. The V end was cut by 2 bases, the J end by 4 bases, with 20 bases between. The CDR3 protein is CASSLFPSGLGVYGYTF. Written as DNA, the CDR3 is TGTGCCAGCAGTTTATTTCCTTCCGGGCTAGGAGTCTATGGCTACACCTTC.

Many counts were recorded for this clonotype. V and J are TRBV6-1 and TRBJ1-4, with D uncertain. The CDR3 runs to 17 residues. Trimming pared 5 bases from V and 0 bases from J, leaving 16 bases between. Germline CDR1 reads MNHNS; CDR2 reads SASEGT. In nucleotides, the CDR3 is TGTGCCAGCAGTTTTAGCCACCAACCTCCAACTAATGAAAAACTGTTTTTT. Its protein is CASSFSHQPPTNEKLFF.

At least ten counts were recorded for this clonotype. The CDR3 region is CASSPGTGTGYTF. The CDR3 DNA follows: TGTGCCAGCAGTCCCGGGACAGGGACTGGCTACACCTTC. This rearrangement joins TRBV6-1 to TRBJ1-2; 9 bases match TRBD1. V was clipped by 5 bases and J by 7 bases; unmatched bases: 5. The CDR3 is made up of 13 amino acids. From germline, CDR1 is MNHNS and CDR2 SASEGT.

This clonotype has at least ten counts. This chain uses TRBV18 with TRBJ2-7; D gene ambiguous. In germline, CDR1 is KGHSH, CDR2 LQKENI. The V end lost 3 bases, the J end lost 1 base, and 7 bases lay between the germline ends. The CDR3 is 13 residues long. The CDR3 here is CASSPGGSYEQYF. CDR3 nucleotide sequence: TGTGCCAGCTCACCCGGCGGATCCTACGAGCAGTACTTC.

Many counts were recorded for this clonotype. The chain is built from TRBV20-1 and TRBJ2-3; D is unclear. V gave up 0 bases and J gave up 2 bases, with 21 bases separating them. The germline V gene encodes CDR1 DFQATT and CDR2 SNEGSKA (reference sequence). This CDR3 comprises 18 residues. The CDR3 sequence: CSAREGRAYFDFTDTQYF. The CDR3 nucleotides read TGCAGTGCTAGAGAGGGCCGGGCCTACTTCGACTTCACAGATACGCAGTATTTT.

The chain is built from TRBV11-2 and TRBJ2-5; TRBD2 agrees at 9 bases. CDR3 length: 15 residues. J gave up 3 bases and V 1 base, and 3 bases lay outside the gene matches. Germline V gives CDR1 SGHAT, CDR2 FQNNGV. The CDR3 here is CASSLGPSGKETQYF. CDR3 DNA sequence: TGTGCCAGCAGCTTAGGACCTAGCGGGAAAGAGACCCAGTACTTC.